This record concerns one T cell receptor (beta chain) sequence. What it binds is not known. This sample is drawn from a study of shared clonotypes between healthy human individuals. This CDR3 has 16 residues. CDR1 and CDR2 from the germline V gene are MDHEN and SYDVKM. Trimming took off 6 bases at V and 1 base at J, with 16 bases between the two ends. General study findings and limits: A reduction in generation probabilities was seen for non-shared clonotypes relative to those shared by all four donors.

Sequencing was performed with immunoSEQ multiplex PCR; in TCRdb, only in-frame clones are kept and a portion is missing. The sample holds some 980,000 clones, over 75% seen once. V gene TRBV28 combines with J gene TRBJ2-1; no clear D. The clonotype comes from a young man in good health. The sample was memory CD4+ T cells sorted from blood. Subset defined: CD45RA-negative fraction. The CDR3 bases are TGTGCCAGCAGGCACGCGGCCCGCGCTTCCTACAATGAGCAGTTCTTC. It yields the protein CASRHAARASYNEQFF.